A selection of T cell receptor beta chains follows, all from one sample in a study of T cells after yellow fever vaccination. One entry per CDR3 protein results from TCRdb running MiXCR on the 5' RACE reads. This table holds about 510,000 distinct CDR3 sequences, 21% found once. The input for sequencing was PBMCs, taken roughly 20 days after the first yellow fever vaccination. These receptor sequences come from a man between 18 and 29 years old who received the YFV17D yellow fever vaccine. The CDR3 runs from the conserved cysteine through the conserved F or W. D genes are given only for firm matches. Clone size, where shown, is once, few, many, or a class for clones that have expanded.

cdr3_aa	cdr3_nt	v_call	clone_size	d_call	j_call
CASSQTSSSYNEQFF	TGTGCCAGCAGTCAGACTAGCTCCTCCTACAATGAGCAGTTCTTC	TRBV11-3	-	TRBD2	TRBJ2-1
CASSRQLRETQYF	TGCGCCAGCAGCAGACAGTTGAGAGAGACCCAGTACTTC	TRBV4-1	-	-	TRBJ2-5
CASSSSLIHEWNTEAFF	TGTGCCAGCAGCTCCTCGCTGATTCATGAGTGGAACACTGAAGCTTTCTTT	TRBV5-6	-	-	TRBJ1-1
CATSESGQIEQFF	TGTGCCACCAGTGAGTCGGGACAGATTGAGCAGTTCTTC	TRBV24-1	-	TRBD1	TRBJ2-1
CSVHRGRMLGGYTF	TGCAGCGTTCACAGGGGGCGCATGCTAGGTGGCTACACCTTC	TRBV29-1	-	TRBD1	TRBJ1-2
CASIGIPGRGLTDTQYF	TGTGCCAGCATCGGAATCCCCGGGCGGGGGTTAACAGATACGCAGTATTTT	TRBV2	-	TRBD2	TRBJ2-3
CASSQDRLAGGPQSYNEQFF	TGCGCCAGCAGCCAAGATCGGCTAGCGGGGGGGCCACAGTCCTACAATGAGCAGTTCTTC	TRBV4-1	-	TRBD2	TRBJ2-1
CASTPAGGYNEQFF	TGTGCCAGCACCCCGGCGGGGGGCTACAATGAGCAGTTCTTC	TRBV28	-	TRBD2	TRBJ2-1
CASSTGGRTEAFF	TGTGCCAGCAGCACAGGGGGCCGGACTGAAGCTTTCTTT	TRBV5-4	few	TRBD1	TRBJ1-1
CAIMGGSEQYF	TGTGCCATCATGGGGGGTAGCGAGCAGTACTTC	TRBV10-3	few	-	TRBJ2-7
CASSPGHKQETQYF	TGTGCCAGCAGCCCGGGACACAAGCAAGAGACCCAGTACTTC	TRBV7-2	few	-	TRBJ2-5
CSARTGGVTEAFF	TGCAGTGCTCGAACAGGGGGGGTGACTGAAGCTTTCTTT	TRBV20-1	-	TRBD1	TRBJ1-1
CASSHSPQERTGELFF	TGTGCCAGCAGCCATTCTCCCCAGGAGAGGACCGGGGAGCTGTTTTTT	TRBV4-2	few	-	TRBJ2-2
CSAAAGGWNTEAFF	TGCAGTGCTGCAGCCGGGGGGTGGAACACTGAAGCTTTCTTT	TRBV20-1	-	-	TRBJ1-1
CASRILGVPDTQYF	TGTGCCAGCAGAATCCTAGGCGTCCCAGATACGCAGTATTTT	TRBV27	few	-	TRBJ2-3
CASSGGVNTEAFF	TGCGCCAGCAGTGGGGGAGTGAACACTGAAGCTTTCTTT	TRBV10-2	many	-	TRBJ1-1
CSVGTSNQPQHF	TGCAGCGTTGGGACAAGCAATCAGCCCCAGCATTTT	TRBV29-1	few	-	TRBJ1-5
CSASTVVNTEAFF	TGCAGTGCTTCGACAGTAGTGAACACTGAAGCTTTCTTT	TRBV20-1	-	-	TRBJ1-1
CSVQLGTGDQPQHF	TGCAGCGTTCAATTGGGGACAGGGGATCAGCCCCAGCATTTT	TRBV29-1	-	TRBD1	TRBJ1-5
CASTWGTGELFF	TGTGCCAGCACTTGGGGCACCGGGGAGCTGTTTTTT	TRBV11-1	few	-	TRBJ2-2
CSATGGLAQETQYF	TGCAGTGCTACCGGGGGGCTAGCGCAGGAGACCCAGTACTTC	TRBV20-1	few	-	TRBJ2-5
CASSPDSGDEAFF	TGTGCCAGCAGTCCGGACAGCGGGGATGAAGCTTTCTTT	TRBV12-3/TRBV12-4	-	-	TRBJ1-1
CSASGRGPYNEQFF	TGCAGTGCTAGTGGTCGGGGGCCCTACAATGAGCAGTTCTTC	TRBV20-1	many	-	TRBJ2-1
CASSVDRNYGYTF	TGTGCCAGCAGCGTAGATAGAAATTACGGCTACACCTTC	TRBV9	many	-	TRBJ1-2
CASKPTGWGTEAFF	TGTGCCAGCAAACCGACAGGATGGGGCACTGAAGCTTTCTTT	TRBV12-3/TRBV12-4	-	-	TRBJ1-1
CASSLDDLGVHEAYGYTF	TGTGCCAGCAGCTTGGATGACTTGGGGGTTCATGAGGCCTATGGCTACACCTTC	TRBV5-4	-	-	TRBJ1-2
CAWSNGHSAYEQYF	TGTGCCTGGAGTAACGGACATTCAGCCTACGAGCAGTACTTC	TRBV30	few	-	TRBJ2-7
CSASPPGTGTYEQYF	TGCAGTGCTAGCCCCCCCGGGACAGGGACCTACGAGCAGTACTTC	TRBV20-1	many	TRBD1	TRBJ2-7
CASSTTSGNQPQHF	TGTGCCAGCAGCACAACGTCAGGGAATCAGCCCCAGCATTTT	TRBV6-2/TRBV6-3	few	-	TRBJ1-5
CASSLGRLAGEAQYF	TGTGCCAGCAGCTTAGGAAGACTAGCGGGGGAGGCCCAGTACTTC	TRBV7-8	-	TRBD2	TRBJ2-5
CASSQERGQGANVLTF	TGTGCCAGCAGCCAAGAGAGGGGGCAAGGGGCCAACGTCCTGACTTTC	TRBV4-2	-	TRBD1	TRBJ2-6
CASSAAGLPSYEQYF	TGTGCCAGCAGCGCAGCGGGACTACCCTCCTACGAGCAGTACTTC	TRBV9	few	TRBD2	TRBJ2-7
CASSQQSGVGTETQYF	TGTGCCAGCAGCCAACAATCAGGGGTTGGTACGGAGACCCAGTACTTC	TRBV7-8	few	-	TRBJ2-5
CAGTDSMNTEAFF	TGTGCCGGAACGGACAGCATGAACACTGAAGCTTTCTTT	TRBV12-3/TRBV12-4	many	-	TRBJ1-1
CASSSDPLRQPQHF	TGTGCCAGCAGCTCGGACCCTCTAAGGCAGCCCCAGCATTTT	TRBV5-4	-	-	TRBJ1-5
CASSFGTGPTRANVLTF	TGTGCCAGCAGTTTCGGGACAGGGCCTACCAGGGCCAACGTCCTGACTTTC	TRBV28	few	TRBD1	TRBJ2-6
CASSARPDRGDTQYF	TGTGCCAGCAGTGCCCGGCCGGACAGGGGAGATACGCAGTATTTT	TRBV25-1	-	TRBD1	TRBJ2-3
CASSSGTEDAFF	TGTGCCAGCAGCTCCGGGACGGAGGATGCTTTCTTT	TRBV5-5	few	-	TRBJ1-1
CSVVRRTGNTIYF	TGCAGCGTTGTGCGCAGGACTGGAAACACCATATATTTT	TRBV29-1	few	-	TRBJ1-3
CASSLGKGAPMNTEAFF	TGTGCCAGCAGTTTAGGTAAAGGGGCCCCCATGAACACTGAAGCTTTCTTT	TRBV12-3/TRBV12-4	-	-	TRBJ1-1
CASKLRVHEQFF	TGTGCCAGCAAATTGCGCGTTCATGAGCAGTTCTTC	TRBV2	-	-	TRBJ2-1
CASSILRGRDEQYF	TGTGCCAGCAGCATATTACGGGGCAGGGACGAGCAGTACTTC	TRBV6-1	-	-	TRBJ2-7